This entry lists 23 T cell receptor beta chains sequenced from one sample in a study of blood T cell repertoires in COVID-19. Clones were read by immunoSEQ multiplex PCR, and TCRdb kept only the in-frame ones, dropping some. The data contain about 220,000 clones, 84% of them singletons. Material for sequencing was peripheral blood. These receptors originate from an older woman who had recovered from COVID-19.

V and J are TRBV4-1 and TRBJ1-1; a possible D gene is TRBD1 (5 bases). Trimming pared 0 bases from V and 11 bases from J, leaving 13 bases between. Germline V gene data show CDR1 as MGHRA and CDR2 as YSYEKL. The CDR3 loop spans 13 amino acids. The CDR3 DNA follows: TGCGCCAGCAGCCAAGATTCTTACAGGACGGCTTTCTTT. This translates into CASSQDSYRTAFF.

As for this clone: One junction end does not reproduce the germline sequence, and a read error may be involved. The rearrangement links TRBV7-7 to TRBJ1-2; possible D gene TRBD1, 5 bases. This CDR3 has 13 residues. The germline V gene has CDR1 SSHAT and CDR2 FNYEAQ (reference sequence). The CDR3: CASSLARERGYTF. The CDR3 bases are TGTGCTAGCAGCTTAGCCAGGGAACGGGGCTACACCTTC. Filled out from reference TRBV7-7 and TRBJ1-2, the complete variable domain reads GAGVSQSPRYKVTKRGQDVTLRCDPISSHATLYWYQQALGQGPEFLTYFNYEAQPDKSGLPSDRFSAERPEGSISTLTIQRTEQRDSAMYRCASSLARERGYTFGSGTRLTVV.

The chain links TRBV12-3 or TRBV12-4 to TRBJ1-4; 7 bases are shared with TRBD1. The CDR3 sequence is 13 residues long. Trimming removed 5 bases from V and 6 bases from J; junction bases left unmatched: 3. This CDR3 reads CASSPGTDEKLFF. The CDR3 region has the DNA TGTGCCAGCAGTCCGGGGACAGATGAAAAACTGTTTTTT.

The chain is built from TRBV5-1 and TRBJ2-5; D possibly corresponds to TRBD1 (6 bases). CDR1 and CDR2 (germline): SGHRS, YFSETQ. V lost 5 bases and J 1 base, leaving 9 bases between the germline ends. There are 13 residues in the CDR3. The CDR3 loop is CASRTGLQETQYF. The DNA for the CDR3 is TGCGCCAGCAGAACAGGGCTCCAAGAGACCCAGTACTTC. The full variable domain, completed using reference TRBV5-1 and TRBJ2-5, is KAGVTQTPRYLIKTRGQQVTLSCSPISGHRSVSWYQQTPGQGLQFLFEYFSETQRNKGNFPGRFSGRQFSNSRSEMNVSTLELGDSALYLCASRTGLQETQYFGPGTRLLVL.

The chain joins TRBV5-1 to TRBJ2-7; maybe TRBD1 (6 bases). Germline CDR1 SGHRS, CDR2 YFSETQ. The CDR3 has 14 residues. V lost 1 base and J lost 2, with 10 bases in between. CDR3 region: CASSLTAGAYEQYF. In nucleotides, the CDR3 is TGCGCCAGCAGCTTGACCGCAGGGGCCTACGAGCAGTACTTC.

The chain links TRBV5-1 to TRBJ1-2, with 7 bases lining up with TRBD1. Per the germline V gene, CDR1 is SGHRS and CDR2 is YFSETQ. V dropped 2 bases and J dropped 5; count of bases not matched to a gene: 6. The CDR3 is 14 amino acids. DNA for the CDR3: TGCGCCAGCAGCTTTTCCGGGACAGATTATGGCTACACCTTC. Amino acids: CASSFSGTDYGYTF.

The V gene is TRBV4-3, the J gene TRBJ1-1; tentative D call: TRBD1 (6 bases). Trimming removed 1 base from V and 0 bases from J, with 12 bases in between. The CDR3 is made up of 16 amino acids. CDR1 and CDR2 (germline): LGHNA, YSLEER. CDR3 DNA sequence: TGCGCCAGCAGCCAAGCCACCGGGACAATGAACACTGAAGCTTTCTTT. It codes for CASSQATGTMNTEAFF.

This chain links TRBV10-3 with TRBJ2-5; 9 nucleotides match TRBD2. This CDR3 contains 16 residues. The V gene's germline CDR1 is ENHRY and CDR2 SYGVKD. Trimming at V came to 0 bases and at J to 4 bases, leaving 6 bases not matched to a gene. Written as DNA, the CDR3 is TGTGCCATCAGTGAGTCTCTAGCGGGGTTTGGAGAGACCCAGTACTTC. Translated, it gives CAISESLAGFGETQYF.

This chain uses TRBV18 with TRBJ1-2; 9 bases are a match to TRBD1. The CDR3 has 13 amino acids. CDR1 KGHSH and CDR2 LQKENI come from the germline V gene. Unmatched junction bases numbered 3, after V lost 6 bases and J lost 4 bases. The CDR3 sequence: CASSPGQGYGYTF. The CDR3 coding sequence is TGTGCCAGCTCTCCGGGACAGGGCTATGGCTACACCTTC.

This clone was recorded only once. This chain joins TRBV6-2 or TRBV6-3 and TRBJ1-5; 7 bases agree with TRBD1. In germline, CDR1 is MNHEY, CDR2 SVGEGT. V lost 6 bases, J lost 1 base, and 3 bases stayed unmatched. The CDR3 loop spans 14 amino acids. CDR3 region: CASSPQGSNQPQHF. The DNA of the CDR3 is TGTGCCAGCAGCCCACAGGGGAGCAATCAGCCCCAGCATTTT.

The genes are TRBV6-2 or TRBV6-3 and TRBJ2-7; possibly TRBD2 for D (6 bases). The CDR3 has 14 residues. Germline loops: CDR1 MNHEY, CDR2 SVGEGT. V was shortened by 0 bases and J by 3 bases, with 9 bases between the two germline ends. The CDR3 nucleotides read TGTGCCAGCAGTTACTCCGGAGGGGACTACGAGCAGTACTTC. Translating it yields CASSYSGGDYEQYF.

This chain connects TRBV2 to TRBJ2-4, with TRBD1 matching over 9 bases. V gave up 5 bases and J gave up 8 bases; unmatched junction bases: 7. This CDR3 has 14 amino acids. CDR1 and CDR2 from the germline V gene are SNHLY and FYNNEI. The chain's CDR3 is CASSTGQGRDIQYF. DNA for the CDR3: TGTGCCAGCAGTACCGGACAGGGGAGGGACATTCAGTACTTC.

The chain links TRBV9 to TRBJ1-1, with D perhaps TRBD1 (5 bases). Trimming took off 0 bases at V and 6 bases at J, with 9 bases between the two ends. This CDR3 is 13 amino acids long. Germline CDR1 and CDR2: SGDLS and YYNGEE. DNA for the CDR3: TGTGCCAGCAGCGTAGGGGGGGTTGCTGAAGCTTTCTTT. It yields the protein CASSVGGVAEAFF.

V gene TRBV5-6 combines with J gene TRBJ1-5; 9 positions match TRBD1. This CDR3 spans 16 amino acids. The ends lost 4 bases at V and 6 bases at J; junction bases unmatched: 11. Per the germline V gene, CDR1 is SGHDT and CDR2 is YYEEEE. The chain's CDR3 is CASSMGQGSTGQPQHF. CDR3 sequence (DNA): TGTGCCAGCAGCATGGGACAGGGATCGACGGGTCAGCCCCAGCATTTT. The full variable domain, in which reference TRBV5-6 and TRBJ1-5 provide the parts outside the CDR3, is DAGVTQSPTHLIKTRGQQVTLRCSPKSGHDTVSWYQQALGQGPQFIFQYYEEEERQRGNFPDRFSGHQFPNYSSELNVNALLLGDSALYLCASSMGQGSTGQPQHFGDGTRLSIL.

The CDR3 is CSASVGGGSKETQYF. In nucleotides, the CDR3 is TGCAGTGCTAGTGTCGGCGGGGGGTCGAAAGAGACCCAGTACTTC. The chain combines TRBV20-1 with TRBJ2-5, with 8 bases that match TRBD2. Germline V gene data show CDR1 as DFQATT and CDR2 as SNEGSKA (reference sequence). The CDR3 covers 15 residues. The trim removed 3 bases at V and 3 bases at J, leaving 9 bases unmatched.

The genes are TRBV7-2 and TRBJ1-1; 8 bases are shared with TRBD1. V lost 5 bases and J lost 4; bases outside the gene matches: 9. Germline assignment: CDR1 SGHTA and CDR2 FQGNSA. The length of the CDR3 is 15 residues. In DNA form, the CDR3 reads TGTGCCAGCAGCCCGAAGAGGACAGGGAGCACTGAAGCTTTCTTT. Its translation is CASSPKRTGSTEAFF.

The chain is built from TRBV18 and TRBJ1-1; tentatively, D is TRBD1 (6 bases). This CDR3 has 15 residues. Germline V gene data show CDR1 as KGHSH and CDR2 as LQKENI. V gave up 3 bases and J gave up 3 bases, with 14 bases separating them. CDR3 in amino acids: CASSPRQVPDTEAFF. CDR3 nucleotide sequence: TGTGCCAGCTCACCGCGACAGGTACCGGACACTGAAGCTTTCTTT.

The rearrangement joins TRBV5-5 to TRBJ1-3, with D possibly TRBD1 on 5 matching bases. Trimming shortened V by 0 bases and J by 7 bases, and 11 bases separated the two germline ends. The CDR3 is 14 residues long. Germline CDR1 and CDR2: SGHKS and YYEKEE (reference sequence). CDR3 bases: TGTGCCAGCAGCTTGGCTGGCCAGGGCAACACCATATATTTT. Translated, it gives CASSLAGQGNTIYF.

The V gene is TRBV30, the J gene TRBJ2-2, with TRBD1 matching over 7 bases. This CDR3 comprises 11 residues. Trimming cost V 6 bases and J 8 bases; bases outside gene matches: 3. The germline CDR1 and CDR2 sequences are GTSNPN and SVGIG (reference sequence). The CDR3 nucleotides read TGTGCCTGCCGACAGGGAGGGGAGCTGTTTTTT. It codes for CACRQGGELFF.

The V and J genes are TRBV5-5 and TRBJ2-3, with D tentatively TRBD1 (5 bases). The CDR3 spans 12 residues. The V end lost 7 bases, the J end lost 4 bases, and 10 bases lay between the germline ends. The V gene's germline CDR1 is SGHKS and CDR2 YYEKEE (reference sequence). CDR3 loop: CASSREADTQYF. The DNA of the CDR3 is TGTGCCAGCTCCAGGGAAGCAGATACGCAGTATTTT.

The chain recombines TRBV7-9 with TRBJ1-4, with 9 bases that match TRBD1. CDR1 and CDR2 (germline): SEHNR, FQNEAQ (reference sequence). The CDR3 sequence is 13 residues long. V lost 6 bases and J lost 7; bases outside the gene matches: 3. CDR3 protein: CASRGQGGEKLFF. The CDR3, as DNA: TGTGCCAGCAGGGGACAGGGCGGTGAAAAACTGTTTTTT.

The rearrangement uses TRBV5-1 and TRBJ2-3; 8 positions agree with TRBD1. CDR3 length: 15 amino acids. Trimming cost V 4 bases and J 6 bases; bases outside gene matches: 10. Per germline, CDR1 SGHRS and CDR2 YFSETQ. The CDR3 nucleotides read TGCGCCAGCAGCATGGGACAGGTTGATCCCGATACGCAGTATTTT. This translates into CASSMGQVDPDTQYF.

This chain uses TRBV5-1 with TRBJ1-1; possible D gene TRBD1, 5 bases. V dropped 2 bases and J dropped 5 bases, with 19 bases sitting between them. CDR3 length: 16 amino acids. The V gene's germline CDR1 is SGHRS and CDR2 YFSETQ. In DNA form, the CDR3 reads TGCGCCAGCAGCTTTATACCTCAGGGCGGTAGGACTGAAGCTTTCTTT. It codes for CASSFIPQGGRTEAFF.